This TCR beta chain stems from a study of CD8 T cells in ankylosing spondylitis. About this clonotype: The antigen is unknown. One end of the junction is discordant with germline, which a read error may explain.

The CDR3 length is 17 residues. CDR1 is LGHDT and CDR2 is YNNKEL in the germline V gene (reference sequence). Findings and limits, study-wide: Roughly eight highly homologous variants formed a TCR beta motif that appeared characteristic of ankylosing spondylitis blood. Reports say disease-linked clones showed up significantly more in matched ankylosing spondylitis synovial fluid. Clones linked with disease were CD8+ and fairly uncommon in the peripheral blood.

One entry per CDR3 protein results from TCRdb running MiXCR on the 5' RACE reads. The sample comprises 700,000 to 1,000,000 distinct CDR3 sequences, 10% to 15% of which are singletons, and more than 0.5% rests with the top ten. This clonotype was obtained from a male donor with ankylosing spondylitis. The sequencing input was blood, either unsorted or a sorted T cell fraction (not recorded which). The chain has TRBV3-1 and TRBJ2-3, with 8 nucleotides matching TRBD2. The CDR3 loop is CASSQTKGSGGTGTQYF. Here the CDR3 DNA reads TGTGCCAGCAGCCAAACGAAGGGGAGCGGGGGAACAGGTACGCAGTATTTT.